This T cell receptor beta chain comes out of a study of blood T cell repertoires in COVID-19. Looking at the study overall: T cells, B-cell-depleted T cells, or PBMCs supplied cDNA or gDNA.

The CDR3 extends over 15 amino acids. The germline V gene has CDR1 SNHLY and CDR2 FYNNEI. The V gene end was trimmed by 10 bases and the J gene end by 4 bases; junction bases not matched to a gene: 15. As processed by the authors: Cell counts per sample came from amplifying reference gene primers. Some clones are missing from TCRdb's copy, which holds only in-frame ones; the method was immunoSEQ multiplex PCR. D and trimming were read from the DNA, whereas the V and J calls and clone size are those reported in that table. The table includes about 75,000 clones, roughly 90% detected once. The sample was peripheral blood. The genes are TRBV2 and TRBJ2-5; TRBD2 matches 7 bases. This TCR was recovered from a human donor in a cohort sampled during active COVID-19. CDR3: CATRRGWIFGETQYF. The CDR3 DNA follows: TGTGCCACCCGGCGGGGGTGGATTTTCGGAGAGACCCAGTACTTC.